The text below deals with one T cell receptor (beta chain). Its specificity is unknown. Division of CD4+ cells produced a CD45RA+ naive subset and a CD45RA-negative memory subset. Per the authors' pipeline: Junction-only sequences produced by ImmunoSEQ had no quality scores, so filtering differed. Using immunoSEQ multiplex PCR, the repertoire was profiled, and TCRdb retains in-frame clones only, with some absent. V, J and clone size are those of that table, while D and trimming were read from the DNA. The sample shows 2 million or so clones, 95% of them seen only once. These data come from a study of shared clonotypes between healthy human individuals. Study-level background: Donor ages ranged 18 to 49 years: a couple of women, a few men. The study, taken as a whole, reports: Memory subsets generally showed smaller estimated richness than naive subsets did.

Sequencing was performed on naive CD4+ T cells sorted from blood. Specified subset: CD45RA+ positively selected. The sequence came from a young man in good health.

The CDR3 nucleotides are TGTGCCAGTAGTATAGGTCAGGGTATTCGCAATGAGCAGTTCTTC. As protein: CASSIGQGIRNEQFF. The genes are TRBV19 and TRBJ2-1; possibly TRBD1 for D (5 bases). Germline V CDR1 and CDR2: LNHDA, SQIVND (reference sequence). V was shortened by 1 base and J by 6 bases, with 13 bases between the two germline ends. CDR3 size: 15 residues.